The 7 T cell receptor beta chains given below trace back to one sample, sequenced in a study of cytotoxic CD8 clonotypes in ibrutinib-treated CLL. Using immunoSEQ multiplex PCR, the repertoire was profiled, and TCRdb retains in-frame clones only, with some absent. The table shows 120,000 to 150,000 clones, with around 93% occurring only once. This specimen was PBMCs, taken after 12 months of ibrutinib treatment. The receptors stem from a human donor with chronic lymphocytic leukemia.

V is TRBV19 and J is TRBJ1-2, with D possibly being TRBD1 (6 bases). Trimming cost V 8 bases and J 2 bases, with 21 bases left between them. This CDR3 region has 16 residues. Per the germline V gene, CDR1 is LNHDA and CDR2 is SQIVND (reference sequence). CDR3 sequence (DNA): TGTGCCAGTGGGAAGAGGACAGATTCTCCGAACTATGGCTACACCTTC. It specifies CASGKRTDSPNYGYTF.

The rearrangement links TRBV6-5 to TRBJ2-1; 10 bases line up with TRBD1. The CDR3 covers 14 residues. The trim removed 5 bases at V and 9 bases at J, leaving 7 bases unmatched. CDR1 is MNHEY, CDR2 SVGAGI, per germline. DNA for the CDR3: TGTGCCAGCAGTCCGTCCCGGGACAGGGGTGAGCAGTTCTTC. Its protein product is CASSPSRDRGEQFF.

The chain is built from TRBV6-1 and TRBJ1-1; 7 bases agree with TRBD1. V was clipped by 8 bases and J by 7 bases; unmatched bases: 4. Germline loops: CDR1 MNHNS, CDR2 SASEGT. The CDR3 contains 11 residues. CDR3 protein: CASQGVLEAFF. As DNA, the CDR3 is TGTGCCAGCCAGGGGGTTCTTGAAGCTTTCTTT.

The CDR3 nucleotides read TGTGCCAGCAGCATGACAGGGTGGGAAGATCAGCCCCAGCATTTT. Protein product: CASSMTGWEDQPQHF. The chain recombines TRBV28 with TRBJ1-5; TRBD1 matches at 7 bases. CDR1 is MDHEN and CDR2 is SYDVKM in the germline V gene. Trimming removed 6 bases from V and 5 bases from J; junction bases left unmatched: 10. The CDR3 is 15 residues long.

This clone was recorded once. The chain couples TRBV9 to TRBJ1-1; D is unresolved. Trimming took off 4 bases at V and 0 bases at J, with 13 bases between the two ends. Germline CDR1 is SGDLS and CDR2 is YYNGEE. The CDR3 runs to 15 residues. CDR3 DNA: TGTGCCAGCAGCAGAGCGGGTGACATGAACACTGAAGCTTTCTTT. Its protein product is CASSRAGDMNTEAFF.

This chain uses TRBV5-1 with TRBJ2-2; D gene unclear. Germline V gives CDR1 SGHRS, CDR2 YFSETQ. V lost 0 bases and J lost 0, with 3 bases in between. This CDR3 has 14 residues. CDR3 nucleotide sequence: TGCGCCAGCAGCTTGGTCCCGAACACCGGGGAGCTGTTTTTT. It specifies CASSLVPNTGELFF.

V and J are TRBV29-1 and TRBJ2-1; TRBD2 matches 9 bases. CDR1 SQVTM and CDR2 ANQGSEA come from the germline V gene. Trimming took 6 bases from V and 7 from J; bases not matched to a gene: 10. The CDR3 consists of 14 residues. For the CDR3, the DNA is TGCAGCGTGGGGCAGGGACTAGCAGTAAATGAGCAGTTCTTC. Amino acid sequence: CSVGQGLAVNEQFF.